This T cell receptor beta chain was retrieved from a study of T-cell reconstitution after alpha-beta-depleted transplantation in children. There are a few counts of this clonotype. No antigen is known for it. General observations from the study: Surviving recipient T cells and thymic progenitors accounted for the high day-60 TCRbeta diversity observed in some patients. One year post-transplant, T-cell counts and diversity were largely derived from T cells produced anew. Expanded graft clones numbering several hundred reportedly gave rise to alpha-beta T cells about two months after transplant.

The TCRbeta library was prepared with unique molecular identifiers. TCRdb fed the PCR reads into MiXCR, producing one record per CDR3 protein. The profile covers approximately 220,000 distinct CDR3 sequences, with approximately 17% appearing a single time and about 39% taken by the ten largest. CDR1 and CDR2 (germline): SQVTM, ANQGSEA. V dropped 4 bases and J dropped 5 bases, with 12 bases sitting between them. The CDR3 spans 12 residues. This material consisted of PBMCs, mostly from graft donor cells, taken 360 days after TCRalphabeta/CD19-depleted stem cell transplant. This TCR was sampled from a male patient between 2 and 10 years old who had a stem cell transplant for acute lymphoblastic leukemia, so the T cells may come from the graft donor. The rearrangement links TRBV29-1 to TRBJ2-7; possible D gene TRBD1, 6 bases. CDR3: CSVGSGENEQYF. The CDR3 DNA sequence: TGCAGCGTTGGGTCAGGGGAAAACGAGCAGTACTTC.